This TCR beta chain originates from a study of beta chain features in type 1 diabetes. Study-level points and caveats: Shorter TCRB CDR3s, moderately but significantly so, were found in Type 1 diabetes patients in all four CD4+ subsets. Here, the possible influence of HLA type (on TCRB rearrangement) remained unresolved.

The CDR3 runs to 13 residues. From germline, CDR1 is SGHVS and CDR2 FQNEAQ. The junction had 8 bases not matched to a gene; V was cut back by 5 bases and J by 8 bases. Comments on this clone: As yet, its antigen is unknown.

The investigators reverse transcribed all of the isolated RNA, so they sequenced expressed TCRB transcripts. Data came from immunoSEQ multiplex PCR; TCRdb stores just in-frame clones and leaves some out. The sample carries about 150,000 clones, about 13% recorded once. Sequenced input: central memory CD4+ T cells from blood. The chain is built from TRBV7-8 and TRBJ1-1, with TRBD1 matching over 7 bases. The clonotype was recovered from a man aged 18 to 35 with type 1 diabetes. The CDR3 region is CASSKGTVREAFF. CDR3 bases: TGTGCCAGCAGCAAGGGGACAGTTAGGGAAGCTTTCTTT. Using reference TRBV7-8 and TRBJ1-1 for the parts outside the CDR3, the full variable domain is GAGVSQSPRYKVAKRGQDVALRCDPISGHVSLFWYQQALGQGPEFLTYFQNEAQLDKSGLPSDRFFAERPEGSVSTLKIQRTQQEDSAVYLCASSKGTVREAFFGQGTRLTVV.